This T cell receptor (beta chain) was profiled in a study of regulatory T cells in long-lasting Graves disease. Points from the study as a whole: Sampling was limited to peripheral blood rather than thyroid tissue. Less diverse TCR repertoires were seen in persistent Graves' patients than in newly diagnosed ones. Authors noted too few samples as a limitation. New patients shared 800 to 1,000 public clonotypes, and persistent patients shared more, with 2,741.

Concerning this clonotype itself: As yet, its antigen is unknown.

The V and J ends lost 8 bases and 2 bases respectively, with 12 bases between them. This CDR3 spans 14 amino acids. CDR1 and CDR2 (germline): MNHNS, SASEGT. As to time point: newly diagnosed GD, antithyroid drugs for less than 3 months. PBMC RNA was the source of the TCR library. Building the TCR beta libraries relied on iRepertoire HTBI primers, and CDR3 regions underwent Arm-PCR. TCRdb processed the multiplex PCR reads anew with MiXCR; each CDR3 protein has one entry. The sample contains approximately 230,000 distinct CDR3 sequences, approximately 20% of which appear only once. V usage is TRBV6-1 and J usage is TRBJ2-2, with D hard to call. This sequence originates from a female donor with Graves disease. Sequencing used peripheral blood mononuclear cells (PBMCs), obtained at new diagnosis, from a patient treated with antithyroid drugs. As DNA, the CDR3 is TGTGCCAGCGGCATTTCCTTCAACACCGGGGAGCTGTTTTTT. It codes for CASGISFNTGELFF.